The entry below describes one T cell receptor (beta chain). The V segment lost 3 bases and the J segment 5 bases; nucleotides outside the gene matches: 6. Germline V gene sequence: CDR1 SGHDT, CDR2 YYEEEE. This CDR3 has 15 residues. Profiled with immunoSEQ multiplex PCR; TCRdb holds only in-frame clones, not every one. The sample records some 79,000 clones, 82% being singletons. The data belong to a study of PD-L1 blockade in urothelial cancer. The receptor's source is a man in his sixties or seventies with urothelial cancer. The chain carries TRBV5-6 and TRBJ2-2, with 8 bases fitting TRBD2. The sample in question was PBMCs, obtained around atezolizumab (anti-PD-L1) treatment. The chain's CDR3 is CASSWTSRWTGELFF. The DNA of the CDR3 is TGTGCCAGCAGCTGGACTAGCAGATGGACCGGGGAGCTGTTTTTT.